Listed here is a single T cell receptor beta chain. This sample was included in a study of blood T cell repertoires in COVID-19. Original methodology: Nucleated cell number was recorded as an estimate derived from reference gene primer amplification. The method was immunoSEQ multiplex PCR; TCRdb's version includes in-frame clones alone and lacks a portion of them. V and J calls and clone size follow that table, whereas D and trimming were derived from the DNA. The table has over 150,000 clones, 75% to 90% seen once; the top ten hold roughly 7.5%. Trimming pared 5 bases from V and 5 bases from J, leaving 9 bases between. The CDR3 length is 13 residues.

The sequence derives from a woman in her sixties or seventies with COVID-19, enrolled during active disease. Sequencing used peripheral blood. This sequence joins TRBV12-3 or TRBV12-4 and TRBJ1-4, with D tentatively TRBD1 (5 bases). The CDR3 protein is CASSGDRNEKLFF. The CDR3 region has the DNA TGTGCCAGCAGTGGCGACAGAAATGAAAAACTGTTTTTT.